These 8 T cell receptor beta chains were all obtained from the same sample, sequenced in a study of blood T cell repertoires in COVID-19. This table comes from immunoSEQ multiplex PCR, and its TCRdb copy is limited to in-frame clones, with some not included. The repertoire holds a few hundred thousand clones, with around 83% as singletons. Sequencing was done on a sample of peripheral blood. Receptor source: a woman between 40 and 50 years old who had recovered from COVID-19.

This chain links TRBV4-1 with TRBJ2-7; the D gene is possibly TRBD1 (6 bases). CDR3 size: 13 residues. Germline CDR1 and CDR2: MGHRA and YSYEKL. V lost 4 bases, J lost 0 bases, and 7 bases lay in between. The CDR3, as DNA: TGCGCCAGCAGCCTGGACAGCTCCTACGAGCAGTACTTC. Translating gives CASSLDSSYEQYF.

The CDR3 here is CASSETGTSSYEQYF. CDR3 sequence (DNA): TGTGCCAGCAGCGAGACAGGGACAAGCTCCTACGAGCAGTACTTC. This chain links TRBV28 with TRBJ2-7, with 7 bases identical to TRBD1. The CDR3 contains 15 residues. The trim removed 6 bases at V and 0 bases at J, leaving 8 bases unmatched. Germline loops: CDR1 MDHEN, CDR2 SYDVKM.

J is TRBJ2-7 and V is TRBV7-9; 8 bases align to TRBD2. J lost 4 bases, V lost 6 bases, and 2 bases had no gene match. The CDR3 has 12 amino acids. Per the germline V gene, CDR1 is SEHNR and CDR2 is FQNEAQ (reference sequence). CDR3 nucleotides: TGTGCCAGCAGAGCTAGCGGGTACGAGCAGTACTTC. This sequence encodes CASRASGYEQYF.

The V call is TRBV4-2, the J call TRBJ1-4; D is ambiguous. CDR3 size: 19 residues. Germline V lookup: CDR1 LGHNA, CDR2 YNFKEQ. V was clipped by 0 bases and J by 3 bases, with 20 bases between them. The CDR3, as DNA: TGTGCCAGCAGCCAAGATATTGTCGGGGTCTGGGAAGCTAATGAAAAACTGTTTTTT. This codes for CASSQDIVGVWEANEKLFF.

The gene calls are TRBV10-3 and TRBJ1-2; D ambiguous. Germline loops: CDR1 ENHRY, CDR2 SYGVKD. The length of the CDR3 is 14 residues. Trimming took off 2 bases at V and 4 bases at J, with 11 bases between the two ends. The chain's CDR3 is CAISEVSVAYGYTF. CDR3 sequence (DNA): TGTGCCATCAGTGAGGTCAGCGTTGCCTATGGCTACACCTTC.

This chain connects TRBV3-1 (or the pseudogene TRBV3-2) to TRBJ2-7, with D perhaps TRBD1 (6 bases). The CDR3 consists of 15 residues. Germline CDR1 is LGHDT and CDR2 is YNNKEL (reference sequence). Trimming pared 2 bases from V and 0 bases from J, leaving 11 bases between. CDR3 sequence: CASSQPTGSSYEQYF. The CDR3 DNA reads as TGTGCCAGCAGCCAACCAACAGGGAGCTCCTACGAGCAGTACTTC.

In its sample, this clone was seen a few times. The J gene is TRBJ1-2, the V gene TRBV5-6; TRBD1 is a possible D gene (6 bases). Germline values: CDR1 SGHDT, CDR2 YYEEEE. This CDR3 is 12 amino acids long. Trimming took off 7 bases at V and 4 bases at J, with 11 bases between the two ends. The CDR3 loop is CASAPRGYGYTF. Here the CDR3 DNA reads TGTGCCAGCGCCCCCAGGGGCTATGGCTACACCTTC.

The V call is TRBV5-5, the J call TRBJ1-3; 7 bases align to TRBD1. V shed 4 bases and J 2 bases; nucleotides not matched to a gene: 6. This CDR3 region has 15 residues. Germline CDR1 and CDR2: SGHKS and YYEKEE (reference sequence). The CDR3 is CASSRTGEAGNTIYF. CDR3 coding DNA: TGTGCCAGCAGCCGTACAGGGGAGGCTGGAAACACCATATATTTT.